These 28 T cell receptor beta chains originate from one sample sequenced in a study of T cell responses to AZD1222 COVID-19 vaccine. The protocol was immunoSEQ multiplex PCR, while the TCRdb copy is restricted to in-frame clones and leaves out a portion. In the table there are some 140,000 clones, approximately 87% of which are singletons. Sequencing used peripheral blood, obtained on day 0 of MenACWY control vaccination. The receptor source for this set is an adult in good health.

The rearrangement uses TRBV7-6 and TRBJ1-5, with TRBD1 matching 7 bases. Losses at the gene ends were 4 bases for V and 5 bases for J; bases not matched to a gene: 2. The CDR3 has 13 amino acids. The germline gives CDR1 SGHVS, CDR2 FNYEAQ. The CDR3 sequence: CASSSDRDQPQHF. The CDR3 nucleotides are TGTGCCAGCAGCTCTGACAGGGATCAGCCCCAGCATTTT.

CDR3 bases: TGCAGCGTTGCGCAGGGTAGCTCTGGGGCCAACGTCCTGACTTTC. Its protein product is CSVAQGSSGANVLTF. The chain employs TRBV29-1 and TRBJ2-6; perhaps TRBD1 as D (5 bases). The CDR3 covers 15 residues. Germline V gene sequence: CDR1 SQVTM, CDR2 ANQGSEA. V lost 4 bases to trimming and J lost 0 bases, with 10 bases between them.

CDR3 nucleotides: TGTGCCAGCAGCGTGCTAGTCCACAATGAGCAGTTCTTC. Amino acid sequence: CASSVLVHNEQFF. The chain has TRBV7-9 and TRBJ2-1; no clear D gene. Trimming shortened V by 5 bases and J by 5 bases, and 10 bases separated the two germline ends. Germline lookup yields CDR1 SEHNR and CDR2 FQNEAQ (reference sequence). The CDR3 covers 13 residues.

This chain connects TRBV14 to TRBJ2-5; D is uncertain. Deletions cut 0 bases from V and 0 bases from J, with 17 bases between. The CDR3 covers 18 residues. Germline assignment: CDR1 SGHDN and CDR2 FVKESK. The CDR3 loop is CASSQEWSFQRNQETQYF. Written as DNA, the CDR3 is TGTGCCAGCAGCCAAGAATGGTCCTTTCAACGGAACCAAGAGACCCAGTACTTC.

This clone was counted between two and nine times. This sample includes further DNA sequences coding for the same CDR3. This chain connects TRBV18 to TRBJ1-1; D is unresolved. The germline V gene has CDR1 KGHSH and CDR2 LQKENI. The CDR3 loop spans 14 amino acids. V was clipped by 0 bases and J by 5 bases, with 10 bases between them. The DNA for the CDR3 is TGTGCCAGCTCACCACCCTCCCTGGGGACTGAAGCTTTCTTT. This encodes CASSPPSLGTEAFF.

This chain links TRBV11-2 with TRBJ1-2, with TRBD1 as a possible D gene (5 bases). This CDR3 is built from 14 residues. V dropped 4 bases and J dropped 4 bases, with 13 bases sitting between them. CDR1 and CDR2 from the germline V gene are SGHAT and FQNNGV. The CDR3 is CASSYDRLPYGYTF. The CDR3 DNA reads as TGTGCCAGCAGCTACGACAGACTACCCTATGGCTACACCTTC.

The CDR3 DNA reads as TGTGCCAGCAGCGCCCTGCTCAGGGGAGCCTACAATGAGCAGTTCTTC. As protein: CASSALLRGAYNEQFF. J is TRBJ2-1 and V is TRBV7-6, with D possibly being TRBD1 (6 bases). V lost 5 bases, J lost 2 bases, and 16 bases lay in between. The germline gives CDR1 SGHVS, CDR2 FNYEAQ. The CDR3 is made up of 16 amino acids.

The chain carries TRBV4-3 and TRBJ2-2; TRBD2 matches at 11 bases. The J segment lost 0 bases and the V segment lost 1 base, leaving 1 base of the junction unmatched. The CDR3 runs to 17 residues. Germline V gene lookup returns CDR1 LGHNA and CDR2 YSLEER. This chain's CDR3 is CASSQAGLAANTGELFF. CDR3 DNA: TGCGCCAGCAGCCAAGCGGGACTAGCGGCGAACACCGGGGAGCTGTTTTTT.

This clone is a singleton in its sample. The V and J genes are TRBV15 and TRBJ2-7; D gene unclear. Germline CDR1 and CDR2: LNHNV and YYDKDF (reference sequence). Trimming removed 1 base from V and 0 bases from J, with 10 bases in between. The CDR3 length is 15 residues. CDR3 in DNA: TGTGCCACCAGCAGAGCTCGAGGTAGCTCCTACGAGCAGTACTTC. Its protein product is CATSRARGSSYEQYF.

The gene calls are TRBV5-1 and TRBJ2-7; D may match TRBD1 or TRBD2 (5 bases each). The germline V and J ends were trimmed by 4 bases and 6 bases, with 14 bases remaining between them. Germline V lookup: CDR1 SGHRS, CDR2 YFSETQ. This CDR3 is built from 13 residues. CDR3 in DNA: TGCGCCAGCAGCCCCCGTGGGGGATCCGAGCAGTACTTC. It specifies CASSPRGGSEQYF.

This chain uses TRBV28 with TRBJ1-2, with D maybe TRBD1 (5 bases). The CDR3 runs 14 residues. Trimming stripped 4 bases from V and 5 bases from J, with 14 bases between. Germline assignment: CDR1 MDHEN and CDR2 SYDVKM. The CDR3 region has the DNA TGTGCCAGCAGTTCGACCGGGACGGATTATGGCTACACCTTC. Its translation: CASSSTGTDYGYTF.

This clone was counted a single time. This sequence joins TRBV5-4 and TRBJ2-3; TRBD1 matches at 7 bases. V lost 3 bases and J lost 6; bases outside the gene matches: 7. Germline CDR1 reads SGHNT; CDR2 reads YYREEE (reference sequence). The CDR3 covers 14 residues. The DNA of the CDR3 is TGTGCCAGCAGCTCGACAGGGCGACGGGATACGCAGTATTTT. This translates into CASSSTGRRDTQYF.

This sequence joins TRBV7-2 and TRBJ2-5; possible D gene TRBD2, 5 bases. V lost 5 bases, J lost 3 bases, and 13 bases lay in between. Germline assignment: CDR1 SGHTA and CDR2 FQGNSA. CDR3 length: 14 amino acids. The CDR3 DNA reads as TGTGCCAGCAGCCCTCGACTAACCAAAGAGACCCAGTACTTC. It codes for CASSPRLTKETQYF.

CDR3 region: CASSARGGVGEQYF. The CDR3 region has the DNA TGTGCCAGTAGTGCACGGGGAGGAGTGGGCGAGCAGTACTTC. This chain uses TRBV19 with TRBJ2-7, with D possibly TRBD2 on 6 matching bases. Trimming left V 5 bases short and J 6 bases short, with 17 bases between. CDR1 is LNHDA and CDR2 is SQIVND in the germline V gene (reference sequence). The CDR3 covers 14 residues. The entire variable domain, with the rest obtained from reference TRBV19 and TRBJ2-7, is as follows: DGGITQSPKYLFRKEGQNVTLSCEQNLNHDAMYWYRQDPGQGLRLIYYSQIVNDFQKGDIAEGYSVSREKKESFPLTVTSAQKNPTAFYLCASSARGGVGEQYFGPGTRLTVT.

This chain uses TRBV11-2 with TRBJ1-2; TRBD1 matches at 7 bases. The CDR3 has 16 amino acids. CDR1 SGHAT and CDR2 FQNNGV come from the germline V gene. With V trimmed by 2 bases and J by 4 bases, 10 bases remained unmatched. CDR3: CASSLSGRDRFYGYTF. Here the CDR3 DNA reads TGTGCCAGCAGCTTATCGGGCCGGGACAGATTCTATGGCTACACCTTC.

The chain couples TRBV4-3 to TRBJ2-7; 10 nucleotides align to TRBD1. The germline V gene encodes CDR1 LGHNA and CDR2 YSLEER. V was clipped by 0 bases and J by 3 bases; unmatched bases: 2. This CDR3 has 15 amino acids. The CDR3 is CASSQDGTGDYEQYF. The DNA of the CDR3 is TGCGCCAGCAGCCAAGATGGGACAGGGGACTACGAGCAGTACTTC.

CDR3 loop: CASSLAQGSHEQYF. The CDR3 DNA sequence: TGTGCCAGCAGCTTAGCACAGGGGAGCCACGAGCAGTACTTC. The chain combines TRBV11-3 with TRBJ2-7; TRBD1 matches at 7 bases. This CDR3 region has 14 residues. Germline V gene sequence: CDR1 SGHNT, CDR2 YENEEA. V shed 1 base and J 5 bases; nucleotides not matched to a gene: 5.

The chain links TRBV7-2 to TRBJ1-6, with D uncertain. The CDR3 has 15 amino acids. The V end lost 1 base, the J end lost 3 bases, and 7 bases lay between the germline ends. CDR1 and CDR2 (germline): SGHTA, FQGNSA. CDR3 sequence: CASSLVAVYNSPLHF. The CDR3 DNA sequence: TGTGCCAGCAGCTTAGTCGCAGTCTATAATTCACCCCTCCACTTT.

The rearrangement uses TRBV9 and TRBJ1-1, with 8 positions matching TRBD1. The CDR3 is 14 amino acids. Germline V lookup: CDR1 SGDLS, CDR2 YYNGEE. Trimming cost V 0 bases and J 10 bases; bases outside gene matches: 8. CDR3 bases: TGTGCCAGCAGCGTAGGGCAGGGGGCGGAGAGAGCTTTCTTT. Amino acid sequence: CASSVGQGAERAFF.

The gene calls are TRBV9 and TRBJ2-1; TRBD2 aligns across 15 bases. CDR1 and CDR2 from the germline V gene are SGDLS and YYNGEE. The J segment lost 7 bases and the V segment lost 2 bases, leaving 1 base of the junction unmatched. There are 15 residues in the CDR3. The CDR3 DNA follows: TGTGCCAGCAGCGTCGGACTAGCGGGGGGGAATGAGCAGTTCTTC. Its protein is CASSVGLAGGNEQFF.

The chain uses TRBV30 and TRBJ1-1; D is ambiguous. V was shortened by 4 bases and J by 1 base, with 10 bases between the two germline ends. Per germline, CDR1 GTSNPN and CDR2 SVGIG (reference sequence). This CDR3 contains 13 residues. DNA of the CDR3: TGTGCCTGGATAGGCAGGAGGAACACTGAAGCTTTCTTT. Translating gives CAWIGRRNTEAFF.

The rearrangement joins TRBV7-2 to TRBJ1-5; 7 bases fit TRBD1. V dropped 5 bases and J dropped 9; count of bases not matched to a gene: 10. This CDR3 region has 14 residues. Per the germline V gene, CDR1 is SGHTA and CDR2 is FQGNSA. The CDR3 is CASSRGTAVGPQHF. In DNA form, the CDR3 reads TGTGCCAGCAGCCGTGGGACAGCAGTTGGGCCCCAGCATTTT.

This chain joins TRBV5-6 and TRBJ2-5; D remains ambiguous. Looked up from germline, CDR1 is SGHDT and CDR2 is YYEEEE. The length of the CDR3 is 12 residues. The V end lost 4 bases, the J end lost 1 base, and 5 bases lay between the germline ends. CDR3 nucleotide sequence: TGTGCCAGCAGCATAATCCAAGAGACCCAGTACTTC. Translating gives CASSIIQETQYF.

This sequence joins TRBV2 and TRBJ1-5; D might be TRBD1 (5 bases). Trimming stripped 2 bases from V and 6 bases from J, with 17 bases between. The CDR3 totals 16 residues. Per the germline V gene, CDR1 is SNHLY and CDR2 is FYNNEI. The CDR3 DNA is TGTGCCAGCAGTGAACGGCGAGGGGTTCTCGGTCAGCCCCAGCATTTT. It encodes CASSERRGVLGQPQHF.

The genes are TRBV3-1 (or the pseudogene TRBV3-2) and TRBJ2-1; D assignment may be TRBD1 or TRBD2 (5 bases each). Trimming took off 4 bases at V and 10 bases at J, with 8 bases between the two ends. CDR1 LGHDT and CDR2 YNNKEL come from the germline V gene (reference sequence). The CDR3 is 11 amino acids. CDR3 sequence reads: CASSPREEQFF. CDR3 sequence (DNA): TGTGCCAGCAGCCCCAGGGAGGAGCAGTTCTTC.

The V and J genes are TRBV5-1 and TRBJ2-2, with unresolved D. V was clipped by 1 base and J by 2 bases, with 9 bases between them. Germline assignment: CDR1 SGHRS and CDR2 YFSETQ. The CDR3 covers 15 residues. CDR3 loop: CASSLSSFNTGELFF. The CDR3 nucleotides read TGCGCCAGCAGCTTGAGCAGTTTTAACACCGGGGAGCTGTTTTTT.

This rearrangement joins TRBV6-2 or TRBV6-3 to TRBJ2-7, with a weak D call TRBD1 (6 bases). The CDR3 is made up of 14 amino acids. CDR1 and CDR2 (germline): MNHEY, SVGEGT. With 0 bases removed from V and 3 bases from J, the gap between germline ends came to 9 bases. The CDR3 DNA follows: TGTGCCAGCAGTTACTCGAGAGGGGGCTACGAGCAGTACTTC. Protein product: CASSYSRGGYEQYF.

The CDR3 nucleotides are TGTGCCAGCAGTCGGAACTACGAGCAGTACTTC. It encodes CASSRNYEQYF. This chain links TRBV28 with TRBJ2-7; no clear D gene. The CDR3 is 11 amino acids. V was trimmed by 5 bases and J by 3 bases, leaving 5 bases between them. Germline V CDR1 and CDR2: MDHEN, SYDVKM.